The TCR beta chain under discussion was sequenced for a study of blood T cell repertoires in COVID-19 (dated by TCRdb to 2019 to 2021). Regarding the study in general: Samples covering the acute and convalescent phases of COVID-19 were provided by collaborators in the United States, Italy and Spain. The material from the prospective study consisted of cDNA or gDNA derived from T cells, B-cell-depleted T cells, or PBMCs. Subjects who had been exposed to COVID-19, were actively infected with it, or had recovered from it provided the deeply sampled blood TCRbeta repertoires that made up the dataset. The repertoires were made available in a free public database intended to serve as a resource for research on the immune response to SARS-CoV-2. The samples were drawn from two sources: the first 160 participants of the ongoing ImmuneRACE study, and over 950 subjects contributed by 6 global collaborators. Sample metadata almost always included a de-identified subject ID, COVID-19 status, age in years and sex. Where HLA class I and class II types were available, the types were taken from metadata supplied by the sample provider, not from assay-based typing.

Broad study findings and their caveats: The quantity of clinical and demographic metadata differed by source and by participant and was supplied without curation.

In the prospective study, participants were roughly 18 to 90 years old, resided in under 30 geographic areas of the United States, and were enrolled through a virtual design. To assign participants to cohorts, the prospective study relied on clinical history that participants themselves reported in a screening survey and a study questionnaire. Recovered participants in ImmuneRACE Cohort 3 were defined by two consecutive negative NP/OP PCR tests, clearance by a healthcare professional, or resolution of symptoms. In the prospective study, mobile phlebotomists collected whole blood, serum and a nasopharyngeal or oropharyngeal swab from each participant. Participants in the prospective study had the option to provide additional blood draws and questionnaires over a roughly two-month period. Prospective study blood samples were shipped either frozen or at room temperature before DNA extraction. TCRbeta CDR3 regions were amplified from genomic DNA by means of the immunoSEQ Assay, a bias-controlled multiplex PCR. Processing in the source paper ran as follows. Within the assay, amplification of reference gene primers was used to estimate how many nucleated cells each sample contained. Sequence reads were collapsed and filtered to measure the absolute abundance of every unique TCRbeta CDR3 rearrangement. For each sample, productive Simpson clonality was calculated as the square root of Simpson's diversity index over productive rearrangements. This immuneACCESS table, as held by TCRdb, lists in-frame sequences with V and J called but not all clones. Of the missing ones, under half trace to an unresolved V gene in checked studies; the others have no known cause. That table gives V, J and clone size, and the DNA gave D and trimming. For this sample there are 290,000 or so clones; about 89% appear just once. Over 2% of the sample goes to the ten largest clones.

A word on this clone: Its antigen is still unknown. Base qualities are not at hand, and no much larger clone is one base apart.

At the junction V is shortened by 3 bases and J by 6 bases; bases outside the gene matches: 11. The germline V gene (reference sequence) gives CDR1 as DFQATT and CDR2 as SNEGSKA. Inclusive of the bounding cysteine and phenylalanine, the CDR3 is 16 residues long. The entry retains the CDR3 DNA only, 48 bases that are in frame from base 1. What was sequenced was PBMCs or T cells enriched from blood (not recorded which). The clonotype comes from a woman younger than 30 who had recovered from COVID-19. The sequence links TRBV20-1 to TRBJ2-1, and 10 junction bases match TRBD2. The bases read TGCAGTGCTAGTTATGGGTGGCTAGCGGGAGTCAATGAGCAGTTCTTC. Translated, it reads CSASYGWLAGVNEQFF.